This entry lists 28 T cell receptor beta chains sequenced from one sample in a study of cytomegalovirus exposure and HLA in healthy donors (dated by TCRdb to about 2017). Library preparation employed the immunoSEQ multiplex PCR assay. The multiplex PCR relied on a mix of 60 forward primers for TCR Vbeta segments and 13 reverse primers for TCR Jbeta segments. The clones in this table, taken by TCRdb from immuneACCESS, are in-frame only. Not every clone is retained; where verified, under half of the shortfall comes from an unresolved V gene, and the cause of the rest is unknown. This sample holds roughly 140,000 clones; roughly 85% were observed only once. 1.7% of the sample rests with the top ten. The source material was PBMCs. These receptor sequences come from a woman in her 30s in good health and CMV-seronegative.

The CDR3 here is CASSLFLGAGANVLTF. DNA of the CDR3: TGCGCCAGCAGCTTGTTTTTGGGAGCTGGGGCCAACGTCCTGACTTTC. The V and J genes are TRBV5-1 and TRBJ2-6; TRBD2 might be the D (5 bases). The germline V gene has CDR1 SGHRS and CDR2 YFSETQ. Trimming removed 1 base from V and 2 bases from J, with 10 bases in between. This CDR3 has 16 amino acids.

The rearrangement uses TRBV5-6 and TRBJ1-5; D is perhaps TRBD1 (6 bases). Germline V gene sequence: CDR1 SGHDT, CDR2 YYEEEE. The V end was cut by 0 bases, the J end by 7 bases, with 20 bases between. This CDR3 region has 17 residues. CDR3 sequence (DNA): TGTGCCAGCAGCTTGGGGGGGCCCCCTTTGGGTTCACAGCCCCAGCATTTT. Protein sequence: CASSLGGPPLGSQPQHF. The full variable domain, completed using reference TRBV5-6 and TRBJ1-5, is DAGVTQSPTHLIKTRGQQVTLRCSPKSGHDTVSWYQQALGQGPQFIFQYYEEEERQRGNFPDRFSGHQFPNYSSELNVNALLLGDSALYLCASSLGGPPLGSQPQHFGDGTRLSIL.

The rearrangement uses TRBV6-5 and TRBJ2-2, with 7 bases identical to TRBD1. The V gene's germline CDR1 is MNHEY and CDR2 SVGAGI. Germline trimming cut 6 bases from V and 6 bases from J; bases unmatched to any gene: 4. CDR3 length: 13 amino acids. The CDR3 bases are TGTGCCAGCAGGCCGACAGGGCCCGGGGAGCTGTTTTTT. Translating gives CASRPTGPGELFF.

This chain connects TRBV28 to TRBJ2-7; 12 bases line up with TRBD1. CDR3 length equals 14 residues. Germline V gene data show CDR1 as MDHEN and CDR2 as SYDVKM. The junction had 2 bases not matched to a gene; V was cut back by 3 bases and J by 5 bases. The DNA of the CDR3 is TGTGCCAGCAGTTTGGGACAGGGGGCACACGAGCAGTACTTC. Protein: CASSLGQGAHEQYF.

The chain is built from TRBV5-1 and TRBJ2-7; 7 bases match TRBD1. Germline V gene lookup returns CDR1 SGHRS and CDR2 YFSETQ. The CDR3 is made up of 15 amino acids. The J segment lost 2 bases and the V segment lost 1 base, leaving 6 bases of the junction unmatched. The CDR3 is CASSLTGATPYEQYF. As DNA, the CDR3 is TGCGCCAGCAGCTTGACAGGGGCTACCCCCTACGAGCAGTACTTC.

This chain uses TRBV6-1 with TRBJ1-1; 7 bases fit TRBD1. The V segment lost 7 bases and the J segment 6 bases; nucleotides outside the gene matches: 8. CDR1 and CDR2 (germline): MNHNS, SASEGT. This CDR3 contains 13 residues. In DNA, the CDR3 is TGTGCCAGCAACCACAGGGGAGGCCCTGAAGCTTTCTTT. Amino acid sequence: CASNHRGGPEAFF.

The chain carries TRBV9 and TRBJ1-3, with TRBD1 as a possible D gene (6 bases). The CDR3 length is 17 residues. Germline CDR1 and CDR2: SGDLS and YYNGEE. V was trimmed by 0 bases and J by 1 base, leaving 14 bases between them. The CDR3 spells CASSVGSSGASGNTIYF. The CDR3 DNA reads TGTGCCAGCAGCGTAGGGTCCTCAGGGGCATCTGGAAACACCATATATTTT.

The chain employs TRBV6-6 and TRBJ2-7, with 7 bases that match TRBD1. Germline CDR1 and CDR2: MNHNY and SVGAGI (reference sequence). This CDR3 has 14 amino acids. V trimming: 0 bases; J trimming: 2 bases; junction bases outside the gene matches: 1. CDR3 sequence reads: CASSYSGQTYEQYF. CDR3 bases: TGTGCCAGCAGTTACTCGGGACAGACCTACGAGCAGTACTTC.

V is TRBV5-5 and J is TRBJ1-5; D perhaps matches TRBD1 (5 bases). Germline-derived CDR1 and CDR2 are SGHKS and YYEKEE (reference sequence). The V gene lost 4 bases and the J gene lost 4 bases, with 9 bases spanning the gap. The CDR3 sequence is 13 residues long. Here the CDR3 DNA reads TGTGCCAGCAGCCCCGGGGGGAATCAGCCCCAGCATTTT. This encodes CASSPGGNQPQHF.

This chain uses TRBV4-2 with TRBJ2-7, with TRBD1 matching over 8 bases. J was trimmed by 2 bases and V by 6 bases; bases with no gene match: 3. The CDR3 covers 13 residues. Per the germline V gene, CDR1 is LGHNA and CDR2 is YNFKEQ. The CDR3 sequence: CASSPGGPYEQYF. The CDR3 DNA reads as TGTGCCAGCAGTCCAGGGGGCCCCTACGAGCAGTACTTC.

This clone turned up a few times. The CDR3 loop is CASSPDRGYSSGYTF. CDR3 DNA: TGTGCCAGCTCTCCTGACAGGGGTTATTCGAGTGGCTACACCTTC. The genes are TRBV18 and TRBJ1-2; 8 nucleotides match TRBD1. Per germline, CDR1 KGHSH and CDR2 LQKENI. The CDR3 runs 15 residues. The V and J ends lost 6 bases and 7 bases, in that order; junction bases with no gene match: 13.

V and J are TRBV29-1 and TRBJ1-1; D remains unclear. The germline CDR1 and CDR2 sequences are SQVTM and ANQGSEA. The CDR3 is 13 amino acids. Trimming took off 6 bases at V and 6 bases at J, with 17 bases between the two ends. Here the CDR3 reads CSVAWSLFSEAFF. The CDR3 region has the DNA TGCAGCGTCGCCTGGAGCCTCTTCTCTGAAGCTTTCTTT.

The chain joins TRBV2 to TRBJ2-5; 8 nucleotides match TRBD2. The CDR3 covers 14 residues. The J segment lost 4 bases and the V segment lost 9 bases, leaving 10 bases of the junction unmatched. Per germline, CDR1 SNHLY and CDR2 FYNNEI. CDR3 amino acids: CASKRGGSGETQYF. In DNA, the CDR3 is TGTGCCAGTAAACGGGGGGGCTCTGGAGAGACCCAGTACTTC.

This clone occurred a few times. The chain recombines TRBV5-4 with TRBJ2-1; D may be TRBD2 (5 bases). Trimming took off 4 bases at V and 0 bases at J, with 11 bases between the two ends. Per the germline V gene, CDR1 is SGHNT and CDR2 is YYREEE (reference sequence). The CDR3 loop spans 15 amino acids. CDR3 sequence reads: CASSPAAGSYNEQFF. The CDR3 DNA sequence: TGTGCCAGCAGCCCGGCGGCGGGCTCCTACAATGAGCAGTTCTTC.

The table lists this clone with a count of one. The chain carries TRBV5-1 and TRBJ2-7; D is ambiguous. Germline CDR1 is SGHRS and CDR2 is YFSETQ. V lost 1 base and J 5 bases, leaving 10 bases between the germline ends. CDR3 length: 13 residues. CDR3 in amino acids: CASSLLGYHEQYF. For the CDR3, the DNA is TGCGCCAGCAGCTTGTTGGGCTACCACGAGCAGTACTTC.

This clone was recorded once. V and J are TRBV11-2 and TRBJ2-7; TRBD1 is a possible D gene (5 bases). The CDR3 covers 13 residues. Germline CDR1 reads SGHAT; CDR2 reads FQNNGV. V dropped 2 bases and J dropped 3 bases, with 8 bases sitting between them. DNA for the CDR3: TGTGCCAGCAGCTTATATCAGGGCTACGAGCAGTACTTC. Its translation is CASSLYQGYEQYF. Based on the CDR3 plus reference TRBV11-2 and TRBJ2-7, the full variable domain is EAGVAQSPRYKIIEKRQSVAFWCNPISGHATLYWYQQILGQGPKLLIQFQNNGVVDDSQLPKDRFSAERLKGVDSTLKIQPAKLEDSAVYLCASSLYQGYEQYFGPGTRLTVT.

The gene calls are TRBV15 and TRBJ1-6; D unclear. The germline gives CDR1 LNHNV, CDR2 YYDKDF (reference sequence). V was shortened by 2 bases and J by 8 bases, with 13 bases between the two germline ends. The CDR3 is 15 residues long. Here the CDR3 reads CATSRSSGGDSPLHF. Written as DNA, the CDR3 is TGTGCCACCAGCAGATCTTCAGGAGGAGATTCACCCCTCCACTTT.

The chain has TRBV9 and TRBJ1-1; D is ambiguous. The CDR3 extends over 15 amino acids. CDR1 is SGDLS, CDR2 YYNGEE, per germline. Trimming shortened V by 3 bases and J by 4 bases, and 16 bases separated the two germline ends. The CDR3 reads CASSGRAAGSTEAFF. The CDR3, as DNA: TGTGCCAGCAGCGGGCGGGCCGCCGGAAGCACTGAAGCTTTCTTT.

The CDR3 region has the DNA TGTGCCAGCAGGGAACAGGGTTCCAATTCACCCCTCCACTTT. Translating gives CASREQGSNSPLHF. The chain recombines TRBV6-4 with TRBJ1-6; possible D gene TRBD1, 6 bases. The germline V gene encodes CDR1 MRHNA and CDR2 SNTAGT. Trimming removed 6 bases at V and 7 bases at J, with 13 bases between. The CDR3 length is 14 residues.

J is TRBJ1-1 and V is TRBV10-3, with 11 bases lining up with TRBD1. Germline V gene data show CDR1 as ENHRY and CDR2 as SYGVKD. The junction had 7 bases not matched to a gene; V was cut back by 4 bases and J by 0 bases. The CDR3 runs 17 residues. Here the CDR3 reads CAISGFGTGGMNTEAFF. In DNA form, the CDR3 reads TGTGCCATCAGTGGGTTTGGGACAGGGGGGATGAACACTGAAGCTTTCTTT.

This clone was seen only once. The chain carries TRBV13 and TRBJ2-3; D uncertain. CDR3 length: 15 residues. The V gene's germline CDR1 is PRHDT and CDR2 FYEKMQ (reference sequence). Trimming cost V 3 bases and J 6 bases, with 16 bases left between them. CDR3 bases: TGTGCCAGCAGCTTGGCAGGCCCTGCCTCGGATACGCAGTATTTT. It codes for CASSLAGPASDTQYF.

J is TRBJ2-7 and V is TRBV11-2, with 11 positions matching TRBD1. CDR3 length: 15 amino acids. The germline V gene has CDR1 SGHAT and CDR2 FQNNGV. V lost 5 bases to trimming and J lost 6 bases; unmatched junction nucleotides: 9. The CDR3 region is CASSRTGGMVREQYF. The DNA for the CDR3 is TGTGCCAGCAGCAGGACAGGGGGCATGGTTCGCGAGCAGTACTTC.

The chain has TRBV7-3 and TRBJ2-2; 10 nucleotides line up with TRBD2. Germline CDR1 reads SGHTA; CDR2 reads FQGTGA. The CDR3 is 15 amino acids. V trimming: 5 bases; J trimming: 7 bases; junction bases outside the gene matches: 7. CDR3 sequence: CASSQAGGDFGELFF. CDR3 nucleotide sequence: TGTGCCAGCAGCCAAGCGGGGGGGGATTTCGGGGAGCTGTTTTTT.

This chain joins TRBV18 and TRBJ2-6; no clear D. Trimming shortened V by 4 bases and J by 0 bases, and 10 bases separated the two germline ends. The CDR3 consists of 16 residues. The germline V gene encodes CDR1 KGHSH and CDR2 LQKENI. The CDR3 spells CASSLQTVSGANVLTF. The CDR3 DNA reads TGTGCCAGCTCACTACAGACGGTCTCTGGGGCCAACGTCCTGACTTTC.

The chain joins TRBV7-3 to TRBJ2-7; 10 bases line up with TRBD1. Germline-derived CDR1 and CDR2 are SGHTA and FQGTGA. With V trimmed by 3 bases and J by 3 bases, 5 bases remained unmatched. The CDR3 extends over 15 amino acids. The CDR3 here is CASSFTGTGDYEQYF. As DNA, the CDR3 is TGTGCCAGCAGCTTCACCGGGACAGGGGACTACGAGCAGTACTTC.

The chain employs TRBV6-5 and TRBJ1-6; 7 bases map to TRBD1. The germline gives CDR1 MNHEY, CDR2 SVGAGI. CDR3 length equals 14 residues. J lost 7 bases, V lost 5 bases, and 5 bases had no gene match. DNA of the CDR3: TGTGCCAGCAGTCGGACAGGCTGGAATTCACCCCTCCACTTT. Translation gives CASSRTGWNSPLHF.

This clone was seen a single time. The chain links TRBV29-1 to TRBJ2-5; D perhaps matches TRBD1 (6 bases). Gene TRBJ2-7 matches the end of the DNA better, so the J call may be wrong. The CDR3 sequence is 13 residues long. Germline V CDR1 and CDR2: SQVTM, ANQGSEA. The CDR3 is CSVLDSLSYEQYF. As DNA, the CDR3 is TGCAGCGTTTTGGACAGTCTCTCCTACGAGCAGTACTTC.

A note on this clone: Different DNA sequences within this sample yield the same CDR3. V and J are TRBV5-6 and TRBJ1-1, with TRBD1 matching 7 bases. The V and J ends lost 0 bases and 4 bases, in that order; junction bases with no gene match: 3. There are 14 residues in the CDR3. Germline values: CDR1 SGHDT, CDR2 YYEEEE. The CDR3 protein is CASSLGQGATEAFF. For the CDR3, the DNA is TGTGCCAGCAGCTTGGGACAGGGTGCCACTGAAGCTTTCTTT.